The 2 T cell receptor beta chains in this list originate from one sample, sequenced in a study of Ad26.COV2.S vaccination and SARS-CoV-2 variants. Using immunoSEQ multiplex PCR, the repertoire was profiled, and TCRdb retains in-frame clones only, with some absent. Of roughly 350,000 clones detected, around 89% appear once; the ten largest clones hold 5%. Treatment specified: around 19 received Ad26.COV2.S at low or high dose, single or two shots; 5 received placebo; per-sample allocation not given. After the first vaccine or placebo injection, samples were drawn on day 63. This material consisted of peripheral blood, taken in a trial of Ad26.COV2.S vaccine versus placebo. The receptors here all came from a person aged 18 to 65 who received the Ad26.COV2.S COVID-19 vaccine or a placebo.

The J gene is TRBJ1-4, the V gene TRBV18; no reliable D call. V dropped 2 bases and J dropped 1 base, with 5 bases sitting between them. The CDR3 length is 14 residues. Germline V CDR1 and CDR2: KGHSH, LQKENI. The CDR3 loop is CASSPMETNEKLFF. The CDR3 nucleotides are TGTGCCAGCTCACCAATGGAAACTAATGAAAAACTGTTTTTT.

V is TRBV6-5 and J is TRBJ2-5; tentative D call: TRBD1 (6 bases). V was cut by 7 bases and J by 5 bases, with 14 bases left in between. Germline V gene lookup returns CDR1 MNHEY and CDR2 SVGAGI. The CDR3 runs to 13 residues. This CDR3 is CASNPTGGETQYF. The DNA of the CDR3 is TGTGCCAGCAACCCGACAGGCGGGGAGACCCAGTACTTC.